This TCR beta chain comes out of a study of blood T cells in healthy people across ages. General study findings and limits: Aged donors had fewer naive CD4+ cells and lower diversity than long-lived donors.

Through a sample-barcoded 5' primer and a J-beta primer mix, a second PCR was run for roughly 6 to 12 cycles. Using its own MiXCR run on the 5' RACE reads, TCRdb lists one record per CDR3 protein. The table has some 1.5 million distinct CDR3 sequences, roughly 43% seen once. This CDR3 contains 12 residues. The germline V and J ends were trimmed by 6 bases and 0 bases, with 6 bases remaining between them. Germline loops: CDR1 SQVTM, CDR2 ANQGSEA. Note on this clonotype: Antigen: not known.

The sample comprised blood. This chain connects TRBV29-1 to TRBJ1-5; maybe TRBD1 (5 bases). The source of this sequence is a woman between 18 and 29 years old in good health. This chain's CDR3 is CSVQGSNQPQHF. For the CDR3, the DNA is TGCAGCGTCCAGGGTAGCAATCAGCCCCAGCATTTT.